This TCR beta chain is from a study of blood T cell repertoires in COVID-19. Background on the study: Sources were T cells, B-cell-depleted T cells, or PBMCs; the material itself was cDNA or gDNA.

Authors' data handling: Nucleated cell number was recorded as an estimate derived from reference gene primer amplification. Sequencing used immunoSEQ multiplex PCR; TCRdb keeps in-frame clones, though not all of them. V and J calls and clone size are given by that table; D and trimming were obtained from the DNA. The table has under 300,000 clones, around nine tenths seen once. Participants came from under 30 US areas, aged roughly 18 to 95 years. CDR1 is SGHTA, CDR2 FQGTGA, per germline. CDR3 length equals 16 residues. Trimming left V 8 bases short and J 1 base short, with 19 bases between. The sequenced material came from PBMCs or T cells enriched from blood (not recorded which). The source is a woman between 18 and 29 years old who had recovered from COVID-19. The chain links TRBV7-3 to TRBJ2-3; D possibly corresponds to TRBD1 (6 bases). The CDR3 DNA reads TGTGCCAGCTCCGAAGCAGGGGCCGCCGGCACAGATACGCAGTATTTT. It translates to CASSEAGAAGTDTQYF.